This T cell receptor (beta chain) was captured in a study of control samples from healthy donors and cancer patients. TCRdb's copy holds only in-frame clones and misses some; the assay was immunoSEQ multiplex PCR. The data contain approximately 140,000 clones, around 90% of them singletons. The source material was blood. The source of this sequence is a young man in good health.

Written as DNA, the CDR3 is TGTGCCAGCAGCCAGGCTACAGCCTACGAGCAGTACTTC. It codes for CASSQATAYEQYF. The chain joins TRBV3-1 (or the pseudogene TRBV3-2) to TRBJ2-7, with D unclear. Trimming removed 3 bases from V and 2 bases from J, with 8 bases in between. The CDR3 has 13 residues. Germline V lookup: CDR1 LGHDT, CDR2 YNNKEL (reference sequence).